The rows below give T cell receptor beta chains drawn from one sample of a study of vaccination and CD4 T cells after COVID-19. Antigens of these TCRs are unknown. TCRdb analysed the PCR reads with MiXCR anew, one entry per CDR3 protein. In the table there are around 10,000 distinct CDR3 sequences, around 73% of which are singletons. Sequenced sample: CD4+ T cells from blood, cultured in vitro. These receptors all come from a human donor who had recovered from COVID-19. Each CDR3 is given with its conserved first and last residue. Each record gives: CDR3 protein, CDR3 DNA, V gene, clone size, D gene, J gene, CDR3 length. A D gene is named only where the DNA matches it firmly. The listing skips clone size in some rows; elsewhere it reads once, few, many or a size class.

CDR3 protein: CASSLMGGFTYEQYF
CDR3 DNA: TGTGCCAGCAGCTTAATGGGCGGGTTCACCTACGAGCAGTACTTC
V gene: TRBV7-3
clone size: NA
D gene: NA
J gene: TRBJ2-7
CDR3 length: 15

CDR3 protein: CASRPLVYGYTF
CDR3 DNA: TGTGCCAGCAGGCCCCTGGTGTATGGCTACACCTTC
V gene: TRBV2
clone size: NA
D gene: NA
J gene: TRBJ1-2
CDR3 length: 12

CDR3 protein: CASSLRTGETQYF
CDR3 DNA: TGTGCCAGCAGCTTACGGACAGGGGAGACCCAGTACTTC
V gene: TRBV7-2
clone size: medium-sized
D gene: TRBD1
J gene: TRBJ2-5
CDR3 length: 13

CDR3 protein: CASRFGGTNYGYTF
CDR3 DNA: TGTGCCAGCAGGTTCGGGGGGACCAACTATGGCTACACCTTC
V gene: TRBV27
clone size: NA
D gene: NA
J gene: TRBJ1-2
CDR3 length: 14

CDR3 protein: CASHGQGRDTEAFF
CDR3 DNA: TGTGCCAGCCACGGGCAGGGACGGGACACTGAAGCTTTCTTT
V gene: TRBV2
clone size: NA
D gene: NA
J gene: TRBJ1-1
CDR3 length: 14

CDR3 protein: CATSDELNSPTLDTQYF
CDR3 DNA: TGTGCCACCAGTGATGAACTAAATTCGCCTACTTTAGATACGCAGTATTTT
V gene: TRBV24-1
clone size: NA
D gene: NA
J gene: TRBJ2-3
CDR3 length: 17

CDR3 protein: CSVEDYSLQETQYF
CDR3 DNA: TGCAGTGTCGAGGACTACTCCCTCCAAGAGACCCAGTACTTC
V gene: TRBV20-1
clone size: NA
D gene: NA
J gene: TRBJ2-5
CDR3 length: 14

CDR3 protein: CASSLQGAIYEQYF
CDR3 DNA: TGTGCCAGCAGCCTGCAGGGGGCGATCTACGAGCAGTACTTC
V gene: TRBV7-2
clone size: NA
D gene: TRBD1
J gene: TRBJ2-7
CDR3 length: 14

CDR3 protein: CASSLGGEETQYF
CDR3 DNA: TGCGCCAGCAGCTTGGGAGGGGAAGAGACCCAGTACTTC
V gene: TRBV5-1
clone size: NA
D gene: NA
J gene: TRBJ2-5
CDR3 length: 13

CDR3 protein: CSAPDFSGRGGGEQFF
CDR3 DNA: TGCAGTGCTCCGGACTTTAGCGGGAGGGGGGGGGGTGAGCAGTTCTTC
V gene: TRBV20-1
clone size: NA
D gene: TRBD2
J gene: TRBJ2-1
CDR3 length: 16

CDR3 protein: CATSRETGTEAFF
CDR3 DNA: TGTGCCACCAGCAGAGAGACAGGGACTGAAGCTTTCTTT
V gene: TRBV15
clone size: NA
D gene: TRBD1
J gene: TRBJ1-1
CDR3 length: 13

CDR3 protein: CSAPGVYGYTF
CDR3 DNA: TGCAGTGCTCCAGGGGTCTATGGCTACACCTTC
V gene: TRBV20-1
clone size: NA
D gene: NA
J gene: TRBJ1-2
CDR3 length: 11

CDR3 protein: CASSSTGEVKKTQYF
CDR3 DNA: TGTGCCAGCAGCTCTACAGGGGAGGTTAAGAAAACGCAGTATTTT
V gene: TRBV7-2
clone size: NA
D gene: NA
J gene: TRBJ2-3
CDR3 length: 15

CDR3 protein: CASTRQGIAEAFF
CDR3 DNA: TGTGCCAGCACCCGACAGGGGATCGCTGAAGCTTTCTTT
V gene: TRBV6-1
clone size: NA
D gene: TRBD1
J gene: TRBJ1-1
CDR3 length: 13

CDR3 protein: CASRLGTGFNQPQHF
CDR3 DNA: TGTGCCAGCAGGCTAGGGACAGGGTTCAATCAGCCCCAGCATTTT
V gene: TRBV6-2/TRBV6-3
clone size: NA
D gene: TRBD1
J gene: TRBJ1-5
CDR3 length: 15

CDR3 protein: CASSPSVGGVGNSPLHF
CDR3 DNA: TGTGCCAGCAGCCCTTCGGTGGGGGGCGTAGGAAATTCACCCCTCCACTTT
V gene: TRBV7-9
clone size: few
D gene: NA
J gene: TRBJ1-6
CDR3 length: 17

CDR3 protein: CASIKQGIYAEAFF
CDR3 DNA: TGTGCCAGCATTAAACAGGGGATTTACGCTGAAGCTTTCTTT
V gene: TRBV6-2/TRBV6-3
clone size: NA
D gene: TRBD1
J gene: TRBJ1-1
CDR3 length: 14

CDR3 protein: CASSLVGGQTDTQYF
CDR3 DNA: TGTGCCAGCAGCTTAGTCGGGGGGCAGACAGATACGCAGTATTTT
V gene: TRBV7-7
clone size: few
D gene: NA
J gene: TRBJ2-3
CDR3 length: 15

CDR3 protein: CASAVWRAGGETQYF
CDR3 DNA: TGTGCCTCCGCCGTATGGCGGGCGGGGGGAGAGACCCAGTACTTC
V gene: TRBV25-1
clone size: NA
D gene: TRBD2
J gene: TRBJ2-5
CDR3 length: 15

CDR3 protein: CATSEKPRTGGNTEAFF
CDR3 DNA: TGTGCCACCAGTGAAAAGCCCCGGACAGGGGGCAACACTGAAGCTTTCTTT
V gene: TRBV24-1
clone size: NA
D gene: TRBD1
J gene: TRBJ1-1
CDR3 length: 17

CDR3 protein: CASSQGRNTEAFF
CDR3 DNA: TGTGCCAGCAGCCAGGGCCGCAACACTGAAGCTTTCTTT
V gene: TRBV7-9
clone size: once
D gene: NA
J gene: TRBJ1-1
CDR3 length: 13

CDR3 protein: CASSALLSQETQYF
CDR3 DNA: TGTGCCAGCAGCGCGTTACTCAGCCAAGAGACCCAGTACTTC
V gene: TRBV5-5
clone size: NA
D gene: NA
J gene: TRBJ2-5
CDR3 length: 14